This T cell receptor (beta chain) was captured by sequencing in a study of vaccination effects on CD4 cells after COVID-19. Findings and caveats of the study: Pronounced clonal contraction occurred in clones induced by infection and by vaccine late after vaccination.

Per germline, CDR1 LNHNV and CDR2 YYDKDF (reference sequence). The germline V and J ends were trimmed by 1 base and 6 bases, with 13 bases remaining between them. The CDR3 runs 14 residues. Profiled with immunoSEQ multiplex PCR; TCRdb holds only in-frame clones, not every one. The sample includes about 40,000 clones, approximately 70% of them seen just once. Viral peptide pool expansion of antigen-specific CD4+ T cells preceded sequencing in the ViraFEST assay. Around day 10 of culture, CD4+ T cells were separated out. In the vaccine recipients, nucleocapsid antibodies were negative and there was no prior SARS-CoV-2 infection. In this sample, this clone turned up a few times. Its antigen is unknown.

The receptor comes from a human donor who received a COVID-19 vaccine. The specimen comprised CD4+ T cells from PBMCs cultured with SARS-CoV-2 spike peptides, sampled before COVID-19 vaccination. V and J are TRBV15 and TRBJ2-7, with D perhaps matching TRBD1 or TRBD2 (5 bases each). CDR3: CATSRGGREPEQYF. CDR3 nucleotide sequence: TGTGCCACCAGCAGAGGTGGCAGGGAGCCCGAGCAGTACTTC. The complete variable domain, with remaining parts taken from reference TRBV15 and TRBJ2-7, reads DAMVIQNPRYQVTQFGKPVTLSCSQTLNHNVMYWYQQKSSQAPKLLFHYYDKDFNNEADTPDNFQSRRPNTSFCFLDIRSPGLGDTAMYLCATSRGGREPEQYFGPGTRLTVT.